This T cell receptor (beta chain) was found in a study of beta chain features in type 1 diabetes. Findings and caveats of the study: Type 1 diabetes patients had TCRB CDR3s that were shorter (moderately but significantly so) in all four CD4+ subsets.

Investigators reverse transcribed all isolated RNA, so they sequenced expressed TCRB transcripts. Produced via immunoSEQ multiplex PCR; TCRdb's table is partial and in-frame only. The repertoire has around 650,000 clones, 9.5% to 15% of them found once; the top ten carry more than 0.09%. The CDR3 consists of 14 residues. Trimming shortened V by 6 bases and J by 4 bases, and 16 bases separated the two germline ends. CDR1 is SQVTM, CDR2 ANQGSEA, per germline. On average, the one heparinised blood draw given by each donor was about 100 mL. Remarks on this clone: Its antigen remains unidentified.

The chain uses TRBV29-1 and TRBJ2-1; D is perhaps TRBD2 (6 bases). This clonotype originated in a man aged 30 to 39 with type 1 diabetes. What was sequenced was naive CD4+ T cells from blood. Written as DNA, the CDR3 is TGCAGCGTAGCCAAGCGGGTATTATACAATGAGCAGTTCTTC. Translating it yields CSVAKRVLYNEQFF.